Each of the 28 T cell receptor beta chains below was sequenced from the same sample in a study of T cell clonality in common variable immunodeficiency. The table came from immunoSEQ multiplex PCR; TCRdb's copy has only in-frame clones and leaves some out. This repertoire lists tens of thousands of clones without singletons; roughly 3.4% sits in the top ten. Source material: peripheral blood mononuclear cells. Receptors originate from a person aged 18 to 75 in good health.

This clone was counted many times. The CDR3 extends 3 residues past the end of the read, so its final part is completed from the germline J gene. This sequence joins TRBV7-6 and TRBJ2-3; 10 nucleotides match TRBD2. With V trimmed by 5 bases and J by 4 bases, 12 bases remained unmatched. CDR3 length: 17 residues. Germline lookup yields CDR1 SGHVS and CDR2 FNYEAQ. CDR3 sequence: CASSPLWASGSPDTQYF. CDR3 DNA (partial): TGTGCCAGCAGCCCTCTCTGGGCTAGCGGGAGCCCAGATACG.

This clone was observed a handful of times. The read terminates 3 residues ahead of where the CDR3 ends, so the germline J gene completes it. The genes are TRBV2 and TRBJ1-2; 12 nucleotides line up with TRBD1. Germline V CDR1 and CDR2: SNHLY, FYNNEI. V lost 9 bases, J lost 5 bases, and 10 bases stayed unmatched. This CDR3 spans 15 amino acids. The part of the CDR3 DNA that was read is TGTGCCAGGAGGGGGGGACAGGGGGCGAGGTATGGC. It specifies CARRGGQGARYG. The entire CDR3 protein is CARRGGQGARYGYTF. Full variable domain (remainder filled in from reference TRBV2 and TRBJ1-2): EPEVTQTPSHQVTQMGQEVILRCVPISNHLYFYWYRQILGQKVEFLVSFYNNEISEKSEIFDDQFSVERPDGSNFTLKIRSTKLEDSAMYFCARRGGQGARYGYTFGSGTRLTVV.

Worth noting for this clone: The CDR3 goes on 3 residues after the read ends, and that part is filled in from the germline J gene. The chain carries TRBV11-2 and TRBJ1-2; 8 nucleotides line up with TRBD1. Germline CDR1 reads SGHAT; CDR2 reads FQNNGV. This CDR3 contains 12 residues. V was pared by 7 bases and J by 7 bases, with 5 bases of the junction left unmatched. CDR3 DNA (partial): TGTGCCAGCACCACAGGGGGAGGTGGC. This sequence encodes CASTTGGGG. The CDR3 reads in full as CASTTGGGGYTF.

This clone was recorded a few times. The read ends 3 residues shy of where the CDR3 ends; the end is completed using the germline J gene. This rearrangement joins TRBV5-4 to TRBJ2-5; 9 bases fit TRBD1. Trimming cost V 3 bases and J 5 bases; bases outside gene matches: 8. Per germline, CDR1 SGHNT and CDR2 YYREEE (reference sequence). The CDR3 has 15 residues. The DNA read from the CDR3 is TGTGCCAGCAGCTGGACAGGGGCGGGAGTGGAGACC. This encodes CASSWTGAGVET. Given in full, the CDR3 is CASSWTGAGVETQYF.

This clone came up many times. The CDR3 extends 3 residues past the end of the read, so its final part is completed from the germline J gene. The chain recombines TRBV5-6 with TRBJ1-1; maybe TRBD1 (5 bases). In germline, CDR1 is SGHDT, CDR2 YYEEEE. This CDR3 comprises 12 residues. The V gene lost 0 bases and the J gene lost 7 bases, with 7 bases spanning the gap. The CDR3 DNA, read in part, is TGTGCCAGCAGCTTGGTCGACAGTGAA. Translated: CASSLVDSE. The CDR3 in its entirety is CASSLVDSEAFF.

Many counts were recorded for this clone. The read comes to an end 3 residues before the CDR3 does, leaving the germline J gene to fill in the end. The chain uses TRBV5-1 and TRBJ1-4, with 7 bases aligning to TRBD1. Germline-derived CDR1 and CDR2 are SGHRS and YFSETQ. Trimming removed 2 bases from V and 4 bases from J; junction bases left unmatched: 2. This CDR3 is built from 14 residues. CDR3: CASSLGTVNEKLFF. CDR3 bases read: TGCGCCAGCAGCTTAGGGACAGTTAATGAAAAA.

This clone was seen a few times. The read ends 3 residues early relative to the CDR3; the germline J gene fills the gap. The V gene is TRBV7-2, the J gene TRBJ1-2, with D hard to call. Germline loops: CDR1 SGHTA, CDR2 FQGNSA. CDR3 length: 11 residues. CDR3 bases read: TGTGCCAGCAGCCCGTACAATGAC. It is translated as CASSPYND. The complete CDR3 protein is CASSPYNDYTF.

As regards this clone: The read terminates 3 residues ahead of where the CDR3 ends, so the germline J gene completes it. The chain joins TRBV7-9 to TRBJ1-4; TRBD1 agrees at 8 bases. The trim removed 5 bases at V and 5 bases at J, leaving 7 bases unmatched. Germline assignment: CDR1 SEHNR and CDR2 FQNEAQ (reference sequence). The CDR3 loop spans 15 amino acids. CDR3 DNA, as far as it was read: TGTGCCAGCAGCCCAGGACAGGGCAGAAATGAAAAA. As protein: CASSPGQGRNEK. The CDR3 in its entirety is CASSPGQGRNEKLFF.

On this clone: The sequenced fragment ends 3 residues before the CDR3 boundary, so the rest is inferred from the germline J gene. The chain recombines TRBV10-2 with TRBJ2-3, with 7 nucleotides matching TRBD1. From germline, CDR1 is WSHSY and CDR2 SAAADI. This CDR3 spans 12 amino acids. The CDR3 sequence: CASSVQGETQYF. The sequenced CDR3 bases are TGCGCCAGCAGTGTGCAGGGGGAGACG.

This clone was seen repeatedly, ten times or more. The sequenced fragment ends 3 residues before the CDR3 boundary, so the rest is inferred from the germline J gene. V usage is TRBV7-6 and J usage is TRBJ2-2, with 11 nucleotides matching TRBD2. Germline V lookup: CDR1 SGHVS, CDR2 FNYEAQ. CDR3 size: 18 residues. The DNA read from the CDR3 is TGTGCCAGCAGCTTGCGACCTCTAACTAGCGGGGGTGCCGCGGCG. It translates to CASSLRPLTSGGAAA. The whole CDR3 sequence reads CASSLRPLTSGGAAALFF.

This clone occurred many times. The CDR3 is CASSLDQGARIKHEQFF. CDR3 DNA, as far as it was read: TGCGCCAGCAGCTTGGATCAGGGGGCGAGGATCAAGCATGAG. The J gene is TRBJ2-1, the V gene TRBV5-1, with 8 nucleotides matching TRBD1. Read data end 3 residues before the CDR3 end; the end is taken from the germline J gene. Germline assignment: CDR1 SGHRS and CDR2 YFSETQ. The CDR3 covers 17 residues. The V segment lost 0 bases and the J segment 8 bases; nucleotides outside the gene matches: 13.

In its sample, this clone was seen many times. Coverage ceases 3 residues before the CDR3 finishes, and the germline J gene fills in the end. The gene calls are TRBV5-1 and TRBJ1-2, with 10 bases identical to TRBD1. Looked up from germline, CDR1 is SGHRS and CDR2 is YFSETQ. The CDR3 loop spans 14 amino acids. The CDR3 spells CPRDRGFLNYGYTF. CDR3 DNA (partial): TGCCCCCGGGACAGGGGATTCCTTAACTATGGC.

This clone came up many times. The read falls 3 residues short of the CDR3 end, and the missing part is taken from the germline J gene. The J gene is TRBJ2-7, the V gene TRBV7-3; 10 bases line up with TRBD2. Germline CDR1 SGHTA, CDR2 FQGTGA. This CDR3 comprises 17 residues. V shed 4 bases and J 5 bases; nucleotides not matched to a gene: 14. The CDR3 loop reads CASSSTSSAGGRNEQYF. Partial CDR3 DNA: TGTGCCAGCAGCTCCACCTCCTCAGCGGGAGGGCGGAACGAG.

The sample holds many counts of this clone. The read stops 3 residues short of the end of the CDR3; the missing end is completed from the germline J gene. The genes are TRBV5-4 and TRBJ2-1, with TRBD2 matching over 10 bases. Germline V CDR1 and CDR2: SGHNT, YYREEE (reference sequence). The CDR3 sequence is 15 residues long. J was trimmed by 9 bases and V by 1 base; bases with no gene match: 7. CDR3 in amino acids: CASSLSSGGDGEQFF. CDR3 DNA (partial): TGTGCCAGCAGCTTGTCTAGCGGGGGTGACGGTGAG.

On this clone itself: The read comes to an end 3 residues before the CDR3 does, leaving the germline J gene to fill in the end. This chain joins TRBV20-1 and TRBJ1-2, with D possibly being TRBD1 (6 bases). The CDR3 has 10 residues. Germline values: CDR1 DFQATT, CDR2 SNEGSKA (reference sequence). CDR3 residues: CSVGGRGYTF. CDR3 DNA, as far as it was read: TGCAGTGTAGGGGGAAGGGGC.

This clone came up many times. Coverage ceases 3 residues before the CDR3 finishes, and the germline J gene fills in the end. The chain carries TRBV18 and TRBJ2-3; 12 bases agree with TRBD2. Germline CDR1 and CDR2: KGHSH and LQKENI. This CDR3 comprises 15 residues. V gave up 3 bases and J gave up 3 bases; unmatched junction bases: 1. The sequenced CDR3 bases are TGTGCCAGCTCACCCCTAGCGGGGGGGACAGATACG. Protein sequence: CASSPLAGGTDT. The full CDR3 protein is CASSPLAGGTDTQYF.

This clone has ten or more counts. The read ends 3 residues shy of where the CDR3 ends; the end is completed using the germline J gene. The V and J genes are TRBV19 and TRBJ2-6, with a weak D call TRBD1 (5 bases). The CDR3 extends over 15 amino acids. V lost 6 bases and J 2 bases, leaving 11 bases between the germline ends. The germline CDR1 and CDR2 sequences are LNHDA and SQIVND (reference sequence). CDR3 protein: CASSPTVAGANVLTF. The part of the CDR3 DNA that was read is TGTGCCAGTAGCCCGACAGTTGCTGGGGCCAACGTC. Full variable domain (missing parts from reference TRBV19 and TRBJ2-6): DGGITQSPKYLFRKEGQNVTLSCEQNLNHDAMYWYRQDPGQGLRLIYYSQIVNDFQKGDIAEGYSVSREKKESFPLTVTSAQKNPTAFYLCASSPTVAGANVLTFGAGSRLTVL.

This clone was counted a few times. The CDR3 is cut off 3 residues early in the read; its end comes from the germline J gene. Other DNA sequences of this sample code for an identical CDR3. The genes are TRBV6-1 and TRBJ1-1; weak D call: TRBD1 (6 bases). Germline values: CDR1 MNHNS, CDR2 SASEGT. This CDR3 contains 13 residues. Trimming stripped 4 bases from V and 2 bases from J, with 8 bases between. The CDR3 sequence: CASSAQGNTEAFF. The DNA read from the CDR3 is TGTGCCAGCAGTGCACAGGGCAACACTGAA.

This clone has ten or more counts. Read sequence stops 3 residues before the CDR3 end, and the germline J gene provides the missing end. The chain couples TRBV5-1 to TRBJ2-2; D unresolved. Per the germline V gene, CDR1 is SGHRS and CDR2 is YFSETQ. The V end lost 3 bases, the J end lost 3 bases, and 6 bases lay between the germline ends. This CDR3 is 13 amino acids long. CDR3 loop: CASSSQDTGELFF. The covered CDR3 bases are TGCGCCAGCAGCTCGCAGGACACCGGGGAG.

This clone was detected many times. From the germline J gene comes the end of the CDR3, since the read stops 3 residues before it. This rearrangement joins TRBV10-1 to TRBJ2-1; 10 bases map to TRBD1. Germline V gene data show CDR1 as WNHNN and CDR2 as SYGVQD (reference sequence). The junction had 6 bases not matched to a gene; V was cut back by 4 bases and J by 6 bases. CDR3 length: 15 amino acids. The covered CDR3 bases are TGCGCCAGCAGTGCAGGGACAGGGGAGTCCAATGAG. It is translated as CASSAGTGESNE. The whole CDR3 reads CASSAGTGESNEQFF.

To note about this clone: The sequenced fragment ends 3 residues before the CDR3 boundary, so the rest is inferred from the germline J gene. The rearrangement links TRBV6-2 or TRBV6-3 to TRBJ1-5, with D unresolved. Trimming pared 7 bases from V and 3 bases from J, leaving 13 bases between. The germline V gene encodes CDR1 MNHEY and CDR2 SVGEGT. The CDR3 runs 14 residues. Partial CDR3 DNA: TGTGCCAGCATCAGCAGGCTGGACAATCAGCCC. As protein: CASISRLDNQP. The full CDR3 protein reads CASISRLDNQPQHF.

Regarding this clone: The CDR3 end falls 3 residues outside the read, so it is completed with the germline J gene. This chain uses TRBV18 with TRBJ1-6, with 9 bases lining up with TRBD1. The CDR3 is 16 residues long. The germline gives CDR1 KGHSH, CDR2 LQKENI. V was clipped by 4 bases and J by 3 bases; unmatched bases: 4. The sequenced CDR3 bases are TGTGCCAGCTCACGCGAGACAGGGGGCTATAATTCACCC. It encodes CASSRETGGYNSP. The full CDR3 reads CASSRETGGYNSPLHF.

This clone occurred many times. The read comes to an end 3 residues before the CDR3 does, leaving the germline J gene to fill in the end. This chain joins TRBV20-1 and TRBJ1-1; the D gene is possibly TRBD1 (6 bases). The V end was cut by 5 bases, the J end by 3 bases, with 13 bases between. This CDR3 contains 13 residues. From germline, CDR1 is DFQATT and CDR2 SNEGSKA (reference sequence). The CDR3 protein is CSAERGADTEAFF. The CDR3 DNA, read in part, is TGCAGTGCTGAGCGGGGGGCCGACACTGAA.

This clone was seen repeatedly, ten times or more. The read terminates 3 residues before the CDR3 end, so the remaining end is supplied by the germline J gene. The chain employs TRBV2 and TRBJ2-1; 9 bases are a match to TRBD2. The CDR3 runs 16 residues. Germline V CDR1 and CDR2: SNHLY, FYNNEI. Trimming took 0 bases from V and 8 from J; bases not matched to a gene: 8. The CDR3 here is CASSEAGIAGVDEQFF. The covered CDR3 bases are TGTGCCAGCAGTGAAGCTGGGATAGCGGGAGTGGATGAG.

This clone was counted many times. The read terminates 3 residues ahead of where the CDR3 ends, so the germline J gene completes it. This chain joins TRBV4-1 and TRBJ2-7, with D maybe TRBD2 (5 bases). The CDR3 runs to 12 residues. V lost 1 base to trimming and J lost 4 bases, with 5 bases between them. Per germline, CDR1 MGHRA and CDR2 YSYEKL. The DNA read from the CDR3 is TGCGCCAGCAGCCAAGGCGGGTACGAG. Protein sequence: CASSQGGYE. The CDR3 in its entirety is CASSQGGYEQYF.

This clone has ten or more counts. The CDR3 end lies 3 residues beyond the end of the read and is filled in from the germline J gene. This rearrangement joins TRBV15 to TRBJ2-7, with TRBD1 identical over 9 bases. This CDR3 has 16 amino acids. Germline CDR1 is LNHNV and CDR2 is YYDKDF (reference sequence). With V trimmed by 0 bases and J by 1 base, 4 bases remained unmatched. CDR3 DNA, as far as it was read: TGTGCCACCAGCAGAGATGGAGGGACAGGGTCCTACGAG. This encodes CATSRDGGTGSYE. The entire CDR3 protein reads CATSRDGGTGSYEQYF.

This clone was detected only a few times. The read terminates 3 residues ahead of where the CDR3 ends, so the germline J gene completes it. This chain uses TRBV30 with TRBJ2-3; the match to TRBD2 covers 10 bases. Germline V gives CDR1 GTSNPN, CDR2 SVGIG (reference sequence). This CDR3 is 13 amino acids long. CDR3 DNA (partial): TGTGCCTGGACTCCGACTAGCGGGCCAACG. Its translation: CAWTPTSGPT. In full, the CDR3 is CAWTPTSGPTQYF.

The table lists this clone with many counts. The read stops 3 residues short of the end of the CDR3; the missing end is completed from the germline J gene. The chain links TRBV5-1 to TRBJ2-3, with D unresolved. Per germline, CDR1 SGHRS and CDR2 YFSETQ. The CDR3 contains 16 residues. Trimming pared 0 bases from V and 0 bases from J, leaving 11 bases between. The CDR3 is CASSLGSAASTDTQYF. CDR3 DNA (partial): TGCGCCAGCAGCTTGGGCAGCGCCGCTAGCACAGATACG.